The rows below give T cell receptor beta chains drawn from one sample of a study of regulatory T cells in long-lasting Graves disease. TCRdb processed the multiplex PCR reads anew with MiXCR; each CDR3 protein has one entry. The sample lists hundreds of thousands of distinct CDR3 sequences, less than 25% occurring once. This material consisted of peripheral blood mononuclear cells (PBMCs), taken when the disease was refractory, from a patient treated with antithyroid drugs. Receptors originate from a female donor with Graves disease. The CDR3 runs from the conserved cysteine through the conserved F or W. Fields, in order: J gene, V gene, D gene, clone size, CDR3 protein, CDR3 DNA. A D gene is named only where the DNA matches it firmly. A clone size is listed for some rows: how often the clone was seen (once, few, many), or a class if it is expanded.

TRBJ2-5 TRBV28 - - CASSPSPGKETQYF TGTGCCAGCAGTCCATCCCCCGGAAAAGAGACCCAGTACTTC
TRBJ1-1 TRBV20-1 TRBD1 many CSARDSGGINTEAFF TGCAGTGCTAGAGACTCAGGGGGCATAAACACTGAAGCTTTCTTT
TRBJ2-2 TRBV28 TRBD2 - CASRPGGGELFF TGTGCCAGCAGACCGGGAGGCGGGGAGCTGTTTTTT
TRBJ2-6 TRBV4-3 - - CASSPSLSLGGANVLTF TGCGCCAGCAGCCCCAGCTTATCACTGGGGGGGGCCAACGTCCTGACTTTC
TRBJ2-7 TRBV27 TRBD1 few CASSWDRDSYEQYF TGTGCCAGCAGTTGGGACAGGGACTCCTACGAGCAGTACTTC
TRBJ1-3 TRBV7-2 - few CASSLSPRLFGNTIYF TGTGCCAGCAGCTTATCCCCACGTTTATTTGGAAACACCATATATTTT
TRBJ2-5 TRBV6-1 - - CASSIPITGTQAAETQYF TGTGCCAGCAGCATTCCTATAACCGGGACACAGGCAGCGGAGACCCAGTACTTC
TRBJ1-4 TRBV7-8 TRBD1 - CASSWDSGEKLFF TGTGCCAGCAGCTGGGACAGTGGTGAAAAACTGTTTTTT
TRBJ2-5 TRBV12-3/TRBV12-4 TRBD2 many CASGLGGAGETQYF TGTGCCAGCGGTCTGGGAGGGGCTGGAGAGACCCAGTACTTC
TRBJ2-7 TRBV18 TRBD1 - CASSRLRGPQDHEQYF TGTGCCAGCTCACGACTCAGGGGGCCACAGGATCACGAGCAGTACTTC
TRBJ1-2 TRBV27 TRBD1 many CASSLRTGTYGYTF TGTGCCAGCAGTTTAAGGACAGGGACATATGGCTACACCTTC
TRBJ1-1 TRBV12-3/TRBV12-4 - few CASSYDRLMNTEAFF TGTGCCAGCAGCTACGACAGACTAATGAACACTGAAGCTTTCTTT
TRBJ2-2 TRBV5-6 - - CASSMDLGRLNTGELFF TGTGCCAGCAGCATGGACTTAGGAAGGCTGAACACCGGGGAGCTGTTTTTT
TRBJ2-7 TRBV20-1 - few CSARDEGTYEQYF TGCAGTGCTAGAGATGAAGGAACCTACGAGCAGTACTTC
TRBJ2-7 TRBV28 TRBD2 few CASSDPGTTIYEQYF TGTGCCAGCAGTGATCCGGGGACTACGATATACGAGCAGTACTTC
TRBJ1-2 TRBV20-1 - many CTTRSRNYGYTF TGCACCACACGGTCGCGAAACTATGGCTACACCTTC
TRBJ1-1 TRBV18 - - CASSPLVHDTEAFF TGTGCCAGCTCACCACTCGTCCACGACACTGAAGCTTTCTTT
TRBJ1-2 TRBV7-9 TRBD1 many CASSGTGSGYTF TGTGCCAGCAGCGGGACAGGGAGCGGCTACACCTTC
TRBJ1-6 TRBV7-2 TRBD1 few CASSLDRGLNSPLHF TGTGCCAGCAGCTTAGATAGGGGGCTGAATTCACCCCTCCACTTT
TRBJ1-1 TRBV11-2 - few CASSLRLLNTEAFF TGTGCCAGCAGCTTACGGTTGTTGAACACTGAAGCTTTCTTT
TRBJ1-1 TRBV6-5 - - CASSWFSRTPQRPEAFF TGTGCCAGCAGTTGGTTTTCTAGGACACCACAAAGGCCTGAAGCTTTCTTT
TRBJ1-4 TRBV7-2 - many CASSLGVEGRREKLFF TGTGCCAGCAGCTTAGGGGTCGAGGGGAGGCGGGAAAAACTGTTTTTT
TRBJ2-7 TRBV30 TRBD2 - CAWSSGNYEQYF TGTGCCTGGAGTAGCGGGAACTACGAGCAGTACTTC
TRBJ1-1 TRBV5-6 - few CASSLVDKMGTEAFF TGTGCCAGCAGCTTGGTGGACAAAATGGGCACTGAAGCTTTCTTT
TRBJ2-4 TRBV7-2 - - CASSLSGTGPLNIQYF TGTGCCAGCAGCCTTAGTGGCACAGGGCCCCTTAACATTCAGTACTTC
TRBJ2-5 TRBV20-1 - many CSASFSSNPRETQYF TGCAGTGCTAGTTTTTCTAGTAACCCAAGGGAGACCCAGTACTTC
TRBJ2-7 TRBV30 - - CAWTGGGPEQYF TGTGCCTGGACTGGGGGGGGCCCCGAGCAGTACTTC
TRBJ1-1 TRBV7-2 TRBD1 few CASSLEPPGQGAGEAFF TGTGCCAGCAGCCTGGAACCCCCGGGACAGGGGGCCGGTGAAGCTTTCTTT
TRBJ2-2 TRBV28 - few CASQKTGTGELFF TGTGCCAGCCAGAAAACGGGCACCGGGGAGCTGTTTTTT
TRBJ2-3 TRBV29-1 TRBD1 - CSVESEGARTDTQYF TGCAGCGTTGAATCCGAGGGGGCGAGGACAGATACGCAGTATTTT
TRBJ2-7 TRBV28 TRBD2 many CASSPPGERGWQYF TGTGCCAGCAGTCCACCCGGGGAGCGGGGGTGGCAGTACTTC
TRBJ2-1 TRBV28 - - CASSLWRGGTILNEQFF TGTGCCAGCAGCCTATGGAGGGGGGGGACGATTCTAAATGAGCAGTTCTTC
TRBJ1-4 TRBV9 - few CASSQEGVANEKLFF TGTGCCAGCAGCCAAGAGGGGGTGGCTAATGAAAAACTGTTTTTT
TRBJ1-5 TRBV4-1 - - CASSQDGSGNQPQHF TGCGCCAGCAGCCAAGACGGCTCAGGCAATCAGCCCCAGCATTTT
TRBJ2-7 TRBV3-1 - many CASSRLYEQYF TGTGCCAGCAGCCGCCTCTACGAGCAGTACTTC
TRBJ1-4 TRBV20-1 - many CSPRASNEKLFF TGCAGTCCTAGGGCCTCTAATGAAAAACTGTTTTTT
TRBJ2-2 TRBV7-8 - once CASRSGGAVTGELFF TGTGCCAGCAGGAGTGGGGGCGCGGTGACCGGGGAGCTGTTTTTT
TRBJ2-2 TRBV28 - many CASRGARKNTGELFF TGTGCCAGCAGGGGGGCGAGGAAAAACACCGGGGAGCTGTTTTTT
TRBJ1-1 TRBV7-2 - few CASSLERMNTEAFF TGTGCCAGCAGCTTAGAGAGAATGAACACTGAAGCTTTCTTT
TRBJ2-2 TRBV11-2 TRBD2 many CASSTSLAERTGELFF TGTGCCAGCAGCACTTCCCTAGCGGAGAGGACCGGGGAGCTGTTTTTT
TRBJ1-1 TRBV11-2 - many CASGLGPSEAFF TGTGCCAGCGGTTTAGGACCGAGTGAAGCTTTCTTT
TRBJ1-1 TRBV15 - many CATRTTAENTEAFF TGTGCCACCAGAACGACAGCAGAGAACACTGAAGCTTTCTTT
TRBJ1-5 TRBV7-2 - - CASSLEGISNQPQHF TGTGCCAGCAGCTTAGAGGGAATTAGCAATCAGCCCCAGCATTTT
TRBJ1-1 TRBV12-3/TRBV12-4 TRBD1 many CASSEGQAEAFF TGTGCCAGCAGTGAAGGACAGGCTGAAGCTTTCTTT
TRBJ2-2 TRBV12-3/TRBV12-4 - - CASSSELSTGELFF TGTGCCAGCAGTTCAGAATTGAGTACCGGGGAGCTGTTTTTT
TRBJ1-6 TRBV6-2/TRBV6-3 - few CASSGGQLYNSPLHF TGTGCCAGCAGCGGTGGGCAGCTGTATAATTCACCCCTCCACTTT
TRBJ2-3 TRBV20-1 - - CSASRANTDTQYF TGCAGTGCTAGTAGGGCCAACACAGATACGCAGTATTTT
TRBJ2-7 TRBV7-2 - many CASSSSKDSYEQYF TGTGCCAGCAGCTCATCTAAGGACAGCTACGAGCAGTACTTC
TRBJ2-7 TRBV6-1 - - CASSQTAPGYEQYF TGTGCCAGCAGTCAGACAGCTCCGGGGTACGAGCAGTACTTC
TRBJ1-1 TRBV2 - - CASTHGLGTEAFF TGTGCCAGCACGCACGGTTTGGGGACTGAAGCTTTCTTT
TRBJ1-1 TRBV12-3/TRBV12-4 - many CASSLGTTRGTEAFF TGTGCCAGCAGTTTAGGGACAACGAGGGGCACTGAAGCTTTCTTT
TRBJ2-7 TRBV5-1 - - CASSPGGTVYEQYF TGTGCCAGCAGCCCTGGCGGGACAGTATACGAGCAGTACTTC
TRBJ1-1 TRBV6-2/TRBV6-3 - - CASSYKMGSNTEAFF TGTGCCAGCAGTTACAAAATGGGGTCGAACACTGAAGCTTTCTTT
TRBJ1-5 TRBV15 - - CATSRVQGGNQPQHF TGTGCCACCAGCAGAGTACAGGGAGGTAATCAGCCCCAGCATTTT
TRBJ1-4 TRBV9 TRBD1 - CASSAGGQDEKLFF TGTGCCAGCAGCGCGGGGGGACAGGATGAAAAACTGTTTTTT
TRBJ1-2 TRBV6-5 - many CASSYLTASYGYTF TGTGCCAGCAGTTACCTGACAGCTAGCTATGGCTACACCTTC
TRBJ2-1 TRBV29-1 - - CSGQEFKGEQFF TGCAGCGGACAAGAATTCAAGGGGGAGCAGTTCTTC